The following is a T cell receptor (beta chain) sequence with its context. With 60 Vbeta and 13 Jbeta primers, the PCR was carried out. Assay: immunoSEQ multiplex PCR; the TCRdb copy retains only in-frame clones and omits some. The data hold roughly 140,000 clones, with 70% to 75% observed a single time. These data belong to a study of cytomegalovirus exposure and HLA in healthy donors. This TCR came from a woman under 40 in good health and CMV-seronegative. Sequencing was carried out using PBMCs.

CDR3 nucleotides: TGTGCCAGCAGCGTAGACCCGGGACAGGGTTACGAGCAGTACTTC. Its translation: CASSVDPGQGYEQYF. The chain joins TRBV9 to TRBJ2-7; 9 positions agree with TRBD1. This CDR3 has 15 amino acids. The germline gives CDR1 SGDLS, CDR2 YYNGEE. Germline trimming cut 0 bases from V and 4 bases from J; bases unmatched to any gene: 5.